Below are 22 T cell receptor beta chains sequenced from a single sample in a study of Ad26.COV2.S vaccination and SARS-CoV-2 variants. Only in-frame clones appear in the TCRdb table, and some are missing; sequencing was by immunoSEQ multiplex PCR. The sample records around 370,000 clones, just over 90% being singletons. This sample comprised peripheral blood, obtained after recovery from COVID-19. These receptors originate from a human donor who had recovered from COVID-19.

This clone was seen more than once but under ten times. The chain has TRBV20-1 and TRBJ1-2, with D hard to call. Between the trimmed V and J ends, which lost 3 bases and 2 bases, there was a span of 10 bases. Germline V gene data show CDR1 as DFQATT and CDR2 as SNEGSKA (reference sequence). This CDR3 has 13 amino acids. CDR3 loop: CSASVLINYGYTF. The CDR3 region has the DNA TGCAGTGCTAGTGTTTTGATCAACTATGGCTACACCTTC.

The chain carries TRBV7-9 and TRBJ1-2; 7 bases match TRBD1. V trimming: 3 bases; J trimming: 1 base; junction bases outside the gene matches: 5. The CDR3 has 15 residues. Germline V gene data show CDR1 as SEHNR and CDR2 as FQNEAQ (reference sequence). In DNA, the CDR3 is TGTGCCAGCAGCTTCAGGGGGGGCAATAACTATGGCTACACCTTC. Its protein is CASSFRGGNNYGYTF.

This chain joins TRBV19 and TRBJ2-2, with D perhaps assigned TRBD1 or TRBD2 (5 bases each). V shed 5 bases and J shed 7 bases, with 17 bases lying between them. Germline loops: CDR1 LNHDA, CDR2 SQIVND (reference sequence). The CDR3 runs 15 residues. The CDR3 loop reads CASSPSGAGHGELFF. DNA for the CDR3: TGTGCCAGTAGTCCGTCCGGGGCCGGTCACGGGGAGCTGTTTTTT.

As concerns this clone: Other DNA sequences in this specimen translate into the identical CDR3. CDR3 sequence: CASSPPGGGLTDTQYF. In DNA, the CDR3 is TGTGCCAGCTCACCACCAGGCGGGGGGCTCACAGATACGCAGTATTTT. The chain employs TRBV18 and TRBJ2-3; the match to TRBD2 covers 8 bases. V gave up 0 bases and J gave up 2 bases; unmatched junction bases: 4. The CDR3 sequence is 16 residues long. Germline values: CDR1 KGHSH, CDR2 LQKENI.

The chain links TRBV11-2 to TRBJ1-1; D is ambiguous. Per germline, CDR1 SGHAT and CDR2 FQNNGV. V shed 5 bases and J shed 2 bases, with 6 bases lying between them. The CDR3 is 12 residues long. The CDR3 region has the DNA TGTGCCAGCAGCCCCCTAAACACTGAAGCTTTCTTT. The encoded protein is CASSPLNTEAFF.

V gene TRBV14 combines with J gene TRBJ1-3; D is undetermined. Germline CDR1 and CDR2: SGHDN and FVKESK. The CDR3 has 12 residues. Trimming cost V 1 base and J 4 bases, with 2 bases left between them. CDR3 sequence (DNA): TGTGCCAGCAGCCAAGGGGGAAACACCATATATTTT. Residues: CASSQGGNTIYF.

V and J are TRBV19 and TRBJ2-7; 8 bases match TRBD1. The ends lost 6 bases at V and 1 base at J; junction bases unmatched: 5. CDR3 length equals 14 residues. Germline CDR1 and CDR2: LNHDA and SQIVND (reference sequence). The CDR3 region has the DNA TGTGCCAGTAGACCTCAGGGGGCATCCTACGAGCAGTACTTC. This gives the protein CASRPQGASYEQYF.

V gene TRBV18 combines with J gene TRBJ1-1; weak D call: TRBD1 (5 bases). Germline CDR1 is KGHSH and CDR2 is LQKENI. The CDR3 length is 16 residues. Trimming left V 6 bases short and J 3 bases short, with 20 bases between. CDR3 DNA: TGTGCCAGCTCGCCCACCGGGGGGGACCTACACACTGAAGCTTTCTTT. This gives the protein CASSPTGGDLHTEAFF.

This chain links TRBV2 with TRBJ1-2, with a weak D call TRBD1 (5 bases). With 7 bases removed from V and 4 bases from J, the gap between germline ends came to 10 bases. Germline-derived CDR1 and CDR2 are SNHLY and FYNNEI. CDR3 length equals 12 residues. The CDR3 DNA reads TGTGCCAGCACTTCACAGGTCTATGGCTACACCTTC. Encoded protein: CASTSQVYGYTF.

The rearrangement uses TRBV11-3 and TRBJ2-3; 9 bases map to TRBD2. Germline-derived CDR1 and CDR2 are SGHNT and YENEEA. J was trimmed by 6 bases and V by 0 bases; bases with no gene match: 10. The CDR3 has 17 amino acids. This CDR3 is CASSLDTGTSKADTQYF. The CDR3 DNA follows: TGTGCCAGCAGCTTAGATACCGGGACTAGCAAAGCGGATACGCAGTATTTT. The full variable domain, with the rest looked up from reference TRBV11-3 and TRBJ2-3, is EAGVVQSPRYKIIEKKQPVAFWCNPISGHNTLYWYLQNLGQGPELLIRYENEEAVDDSQLPKDRFSAERLKGVDSTLKIQPAELGDSAVYLCASSLDTGTSKADTQYFGPGTRLTVL.

The chain couples TRBV13 to TRBJ1-2; no clear D. The CDR3 extends over 15 amino acids. CDR1 is PRHDT, CDR2 FYEKMQ, per germline (reference sequence). Trimming pared 6 bases from V and 1 base from J, leaving 15 bases between. CDR3 sequence (DNA): TGTGCCAGCAGAGGGAGAGGAGAGGTTAACTATGGCTACACCTTC. It translates to CASRGRGEVNYGYTF.

The chain couples TRBV27 to TRBJ2-7, with 10 bases fitting TRBD1. The CDR3 has 16 amino acids. CDR1 is MNHEY and CDR2 is SMNVEV in the germline V gene (reference sequence). Trimming removed 1 base from V and 0 bases from J; junction bases left unmatched: 3. CDR3 DNA sequence: TGTGCCAGCAGTTTATTGGGACAGGGGATCTCCTACGAGCAGTACTTC. Protein sequence: CASSLLGQGISYEQYF.

V usage is TRBV10-3 and J usage is TRBJ2-7; TRBD2 aligns across 13 bases. The length of the CDR3 is 15 residues. Germline CDR1 and CDR2: ENHRY and SYGVKD. V was clipped by 6 bases and J by 2 bases; unmatched bases: 4. The CDR3 sequence: CAIRTTSGGPYEQYF. CDR3 sequence (DNA): TGTGCCATCAGGACGACTAGCGGGGGGCCCTACGAGCAGTACTTC.

This chain joins TRBV5-6 and TRBJ1-1; no firm D call. Trimming removed 1 base from V and 0 bases from J, with 10 bases in between. Germline V CDR1 and CDR2: SGHDT, YYEEEE. This CDR3 has 15 residues. CDR3 nucleotide sequence: TGTGCCAGCAGCTTGAACAGACTAATGAACACTGAAGCTTTCTTT. Translation gives CASSLNRLMNTEAFF.

This chain uses TRBV9 with TRBJ2-5, with D perhaps matching TRBD1 (5 bases). The CDR3 has 13 residues. CDR1 is SGDLS, CDR2 YYNGEE, per germline. Trimming took 4 bases from V and 1 from J, leaving 8 bases between them. CDR3 sequence: CASSRQTQETQYF. For the CDR3, the DNA is TGTGCCAGCAGCCGACAGACCCAAGAGACCCAGTACTTC.

The chain recombines TRBV10-1 with TRBJ2-1; 12 bases match TRBD2. CDR3 length: 16 residues. Losses at the gene ends were 6 bases for V and 8 bases for J; bases not matched to a gene: 11. Germline lookup yields CDR1 WNHNN and CDR2 SYGVQD (reference sequence). The CDR3 DNA sequence: TGCGCCAGCAGCGCCCCTAGCGGGGGGGCCGGGGATGAGCAGTTCTTC. Translating it yields CASSAPSGGAGDEQFF.

This clone was picked up one time. The chain employs TRBV2 and TRBJ1-1; D gene unclear. CDR3 length equals 13 residues. Germline V gene sequence: CDR1 SNHLY, CDR2 FYNNEI. V dropped 4 bases and J dropped 6 bases, with 12 bases sitting between them. The DNA of the CDR3 is TGTGCCAGCAGTGGGCACCAGGTTGCTGAAGCTTTCTTT. This encodes CASSGHQVAEAFF.

This chain connects TRBV25-1 to TRBJ1-2; the match to TRBD1 covers 7 bases. There are 14 residues in the CDR3. Germline lookup yields CDR1 MGHDK and CDR2 SYGVNS. V lost 4 bases and J lost 2; bases outside the gene matches: 4. CDR3 coding DNA: TGTGCCAGCAGTGTCACGACAGGGAACTATGGCTACACCTTC. This codes for CASSVTTGNYGYTF.

The chain employs TRBV7-9 and TRBJ1-1; the D gene is possibly TRBD1 (5 bases). CDR1 SEHNR and CDR2 FQNEAQ come from the germline V gene (reference sequence). The V end lost 4 bases, the J end lost 0 bases, and 15 bases lay between the germline ends. The CDR3 length is 16 residues. The CDR3, as DNA: TGTGCCAGCAGCTCTAGAGAGCAGGGAATGAACACTGAAGCTTTCTTT. It yields the protein CASSSREQGMNTEAFF.

About this clone: The same CDR3 arises from other DNA sequences in this sample as well. This CDR3 reads CASSLDRLNTEAFF. CDR3 DNA: TGTGCCAGCAGCTTGGACCGCCTGAACACTGAAGCTTTCTTT. The chain is built from TRBV7-3 and TRBJ1-1; D remains ambiguous. Germline V gene data show CDR1 as SGHTA and CDR2 as FQGTGA. V dropped 3 bases and J dropped 0 bases, with 8 bases sitting between them. The CDR3 covers 14 residues.

This clone was seen only once. The CDR3 spells CAISETGGNQPQHF. The CDR3 DNA reads as TGTGCCATCAGTGAGACGGGGGGCAATCAGCCCCAGCATTTT. This chain connects TRBV10-3 to TRBJ1-5; the D gene is possibly TRBD1 (5 bases). Per germline, CDR1 ENHRY and CDR2 SYGVKD. This CDR3 is 14 amino acids long. V lost 2 bases and J lost 2, with 7 bases in between.

The chain employs TRBV6-5 and TRBJ1-3; possible D gene TRBD1, 6 bases. Between the trimmed V and J ends, which lost 7 bases and 0 bases, there was a span of 7 bases. Germline lookup yields CDR1 MNHEY and CDR2 SVGAGI. The CDR3 runs 13 residues. The CDR3 bases are TGTGCCAGCAAGGGGGACTCTGGAAACACCATATATTTT. This translates into CASKGDSGNTIYF.